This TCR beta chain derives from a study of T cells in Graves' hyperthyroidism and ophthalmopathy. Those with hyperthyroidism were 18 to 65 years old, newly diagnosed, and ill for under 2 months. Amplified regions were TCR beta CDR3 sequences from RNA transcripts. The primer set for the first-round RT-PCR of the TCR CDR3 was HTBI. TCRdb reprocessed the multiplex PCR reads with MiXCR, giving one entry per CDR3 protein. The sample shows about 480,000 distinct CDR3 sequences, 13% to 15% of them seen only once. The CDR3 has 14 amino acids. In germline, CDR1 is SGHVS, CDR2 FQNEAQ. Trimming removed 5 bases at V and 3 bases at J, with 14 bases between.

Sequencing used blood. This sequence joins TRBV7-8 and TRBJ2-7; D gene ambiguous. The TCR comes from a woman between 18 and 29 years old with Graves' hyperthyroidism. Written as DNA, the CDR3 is TGTGCCAGCAGCCTGGTTCACTTCGGCTACGAGCAGTACTTC. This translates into CASSLVHFGYEQYF.